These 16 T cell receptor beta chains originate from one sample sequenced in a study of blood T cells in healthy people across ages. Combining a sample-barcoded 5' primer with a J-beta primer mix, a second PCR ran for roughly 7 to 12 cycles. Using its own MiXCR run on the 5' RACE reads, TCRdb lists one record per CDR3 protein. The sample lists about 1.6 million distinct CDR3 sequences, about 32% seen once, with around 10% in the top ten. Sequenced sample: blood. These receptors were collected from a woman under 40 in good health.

CDR3 loop: CSADRGSSGTGSYNEQFF. CDR3 DNA: TGCAGTGCCGATAGGGGGTCTAGCGGGACGGGCTCCTACAATGAGCAGTTCTTC. The chain employs TRBV20-1 and TRBJ2-1; 9 nucleotides agree with TRBD2. V dropped 6 bases and J dropped 0; count of bases not matched to a gene: 15. Germline CDR1 DFQATT, CDR2 SNEGSKA (reference sequence). The CDR3 loop spans 18 amino acids.

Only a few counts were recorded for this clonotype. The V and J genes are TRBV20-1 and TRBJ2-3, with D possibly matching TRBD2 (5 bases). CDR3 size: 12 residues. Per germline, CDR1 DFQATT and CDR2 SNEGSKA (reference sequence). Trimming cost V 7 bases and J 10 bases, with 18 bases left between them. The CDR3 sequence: CSGTQRAASQYF. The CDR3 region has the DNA TGCAGTGGAACCCAGAGGGCCGCCTCGCAGTATTTT.

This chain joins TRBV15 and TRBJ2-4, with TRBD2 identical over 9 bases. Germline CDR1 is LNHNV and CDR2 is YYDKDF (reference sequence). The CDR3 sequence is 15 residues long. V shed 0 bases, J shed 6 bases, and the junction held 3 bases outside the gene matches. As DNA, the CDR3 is TGTGCCACCAGCAGAGAGAAGACTAGCGGAAACATTCAGTACTTC. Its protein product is CATSREKTSGNIQYF.

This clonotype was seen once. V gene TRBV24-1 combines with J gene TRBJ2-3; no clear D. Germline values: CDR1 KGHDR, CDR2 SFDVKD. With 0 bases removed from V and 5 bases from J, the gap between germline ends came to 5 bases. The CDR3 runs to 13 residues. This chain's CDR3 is CATSDLAEDTQYF. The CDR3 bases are TGTGCCACCAGTGATTTGGCCGAAGATACGCAGTATTTT.

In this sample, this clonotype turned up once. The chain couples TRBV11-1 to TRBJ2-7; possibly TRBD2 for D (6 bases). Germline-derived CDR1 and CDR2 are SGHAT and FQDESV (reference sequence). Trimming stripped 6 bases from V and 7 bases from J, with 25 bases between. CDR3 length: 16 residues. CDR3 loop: CASSRFAGTPPGEQYF. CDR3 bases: TGTGCCAGCAGTCGTTTTGCCGGGACTCCTCCCGGGGAGCAGTACTTC.

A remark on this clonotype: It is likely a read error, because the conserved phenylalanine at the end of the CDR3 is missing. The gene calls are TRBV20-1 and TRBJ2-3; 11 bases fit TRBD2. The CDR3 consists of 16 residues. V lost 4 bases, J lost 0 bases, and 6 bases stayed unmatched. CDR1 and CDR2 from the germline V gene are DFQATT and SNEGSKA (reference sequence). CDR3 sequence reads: CSATRLAGLSTDTQYL. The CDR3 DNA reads TGCAGTGCTACCCGACTAGCGGGGCTTAGCACAGATACGCAGTATTTG.

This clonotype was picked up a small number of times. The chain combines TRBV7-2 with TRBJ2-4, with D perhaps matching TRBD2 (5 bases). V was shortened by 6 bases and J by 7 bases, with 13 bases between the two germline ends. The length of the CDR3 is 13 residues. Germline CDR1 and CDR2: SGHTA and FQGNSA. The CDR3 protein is CASSAHRGNIQYF. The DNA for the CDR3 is TGTGCCAGCAGTGCACACAGAGGGAACATTCAGTACTTC.

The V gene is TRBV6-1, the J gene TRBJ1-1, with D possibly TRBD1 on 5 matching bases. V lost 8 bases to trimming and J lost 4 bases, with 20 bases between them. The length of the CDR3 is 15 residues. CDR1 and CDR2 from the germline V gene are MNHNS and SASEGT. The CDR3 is CASSEGLTWGTEAFF. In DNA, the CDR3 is TGTGCCAGCTCGGAGGGACTCACATGGGGCACTGAAGCTTTCTTT.

The CDR3 region is CASSDPGGSEFTDTQYF. CDR3 sequence (DNA): TGTGCCAGCAGTGACCCCGGGGGGAGCGAATTCACAGATACGCAGTATTTT. V and J are TRBV6-4 and TRBJ2-3, with 7 nucleotides matching TRBD2. The CDR3 length is 17 residues. After removal of 2 bases from V and 2 bases from J, the junction contained 10 bases not matched to a gene. The germline V gene has CDR1 MRHNA and CDR2 SNTAGT.

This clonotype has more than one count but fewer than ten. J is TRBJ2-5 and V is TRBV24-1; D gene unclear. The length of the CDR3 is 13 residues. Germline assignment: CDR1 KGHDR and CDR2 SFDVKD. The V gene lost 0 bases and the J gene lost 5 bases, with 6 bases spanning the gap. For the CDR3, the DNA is TGTGCCACCAGTGATTTGCATCAGGAGACCCAGTACTTC. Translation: CATSDLHQETQYF.

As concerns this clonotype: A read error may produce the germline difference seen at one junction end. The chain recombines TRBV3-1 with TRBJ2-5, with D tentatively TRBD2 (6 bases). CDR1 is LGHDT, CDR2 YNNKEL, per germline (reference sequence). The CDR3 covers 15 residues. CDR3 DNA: TGTGCCAGCAGCTATAGGATGAGGCCGGGAGAGACCCAGCACTTC. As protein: CASSYRMRPGETQHF.

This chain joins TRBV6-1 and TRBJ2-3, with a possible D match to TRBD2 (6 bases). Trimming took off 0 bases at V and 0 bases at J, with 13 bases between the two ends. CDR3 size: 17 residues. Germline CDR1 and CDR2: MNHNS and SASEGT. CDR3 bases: TGTGCCAGCAGTGAAGCGCCCCGGGAGAGTAGCACAGATACGCAGTATTTT. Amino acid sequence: CASSEAPRESSTDTQYF.

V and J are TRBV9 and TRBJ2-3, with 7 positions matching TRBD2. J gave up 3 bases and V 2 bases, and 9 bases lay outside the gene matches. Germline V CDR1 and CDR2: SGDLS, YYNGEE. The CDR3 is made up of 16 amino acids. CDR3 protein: CASSVVRRELTDTQYF. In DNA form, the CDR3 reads TGTGCCAGCAGCGTGGTTCGGCGGGAGTTAACAGATACGCAGTATTTT.

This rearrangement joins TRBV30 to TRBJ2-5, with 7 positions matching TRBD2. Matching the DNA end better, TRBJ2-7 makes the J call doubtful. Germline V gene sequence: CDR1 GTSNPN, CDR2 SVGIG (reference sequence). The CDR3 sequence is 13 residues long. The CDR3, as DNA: TGTGCCTGGAGTCGGGGGGTCGGCTACGAGCAGTACTTC. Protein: CAWSRGVGYEQYF.

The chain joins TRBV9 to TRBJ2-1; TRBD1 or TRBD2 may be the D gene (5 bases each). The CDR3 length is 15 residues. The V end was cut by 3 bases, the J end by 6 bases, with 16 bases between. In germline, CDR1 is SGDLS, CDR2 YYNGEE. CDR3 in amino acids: CASSAYSGTVNEQFF. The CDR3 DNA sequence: TGTGCCAGCAGCGCCTATTCCGGGACGGTCAATGAGCAGTTCTTC.

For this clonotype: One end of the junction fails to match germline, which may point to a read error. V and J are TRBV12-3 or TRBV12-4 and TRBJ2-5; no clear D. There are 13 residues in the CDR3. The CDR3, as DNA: TGTGCCGGCAGTTTGGGTTTACAAGAGACCCAGTACTTC. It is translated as CAGSLGLQETQYF.